This TCR beta chain was captured by sequencing in a study of response to subunit inactivated influenza vaccine. Notes on the study in general: Each seasonal flu vaccination may recruit only limited new T cells, authors suggested.

Details on this clonotype: Its antigen is unknown.

TCRdb recomputed calls from the RT-PCR reads with MiXCR, one row per CDR3 protein. Of a few hundred thousand distinct CDR3 sequences listed, about 20% were seen once; the top ten hold 10% to 13%. The V gene's germline CDR1 is ENHRY and CDR2 SYGVKD. After removal of 0 bases from V and 2 bases from J, the junction contained 8 bases not matched to a gene. This CDR3 has 17 residues. The starting material was PBMCs from blood, obtained less than 22 months after vaccination. This sequence joins TRBV10-3 and TRBJ2-5; 8 nucleotides agree with TRBD2. The TCR was taken from a man aged 45 to 75 who received an inactivated influenza vaccine. Written as DNA, the CDR3 is TGTGCCATCAGTGAGTCTTTGCGGGGGGCCGGTCAAGAGACCCAGTACTTC. Its protein is CAISESLRGAGQETQYF.